The 11 T cell receptor beta chains below come from one sample, sequenced in a study of OX40 agonist ivuxolimab in advanced cancers. The method was immunoSEQ multiplex PCR; TCRdb's version includes in-frame clones alone and lacks a portion of them. There are 66,000 or so clones in the sample; around 73% occur only once, and around 1.7% lies in the top ten. The sequenced sample was CD4+ or CD8+ T cells sorted from blood, obtained in a trial of the OX40 agonist ivuxolimab. These TCRs come from an adult with an advanced solid tumor such as melanoma, head and neck, liver or kidney cancer.

The gene calls are TRBV25-1 and TRBJ1-2; D possibly corresponds to TRBD1 (5 bases). This CDR3 is 13 amino acids long. Germline values: CDR1 MGHDK, CDR2 SYGVNS. Trimming took off 5 bases at V and 3 bases at J, with 10 bases between the two ends. The CDR3 is CASSRGGDYGYTF. For the CDR3, the DNA is TGTGCCAGCAGTCGTGGAGGGGACTATGGCTACACCTTC.

V usage is TRBV7-8 and J usage is TRBJ1-1; TRBD1 might be the D (5 bases). Germline V gene lookup returns CDR1 SGHVS and CDR2 FQNEAQ. This CDR3 contains 15 residues. V was trimmed by 1 base and J by 0 bases, leaving 9 bases between them. The chain's CDR3 is CASSLGAGMNTEAFF. The CDR3 nucleotides are TGTGCCAGCAGCTTAGGAGCAGGGATGAACACTGAAGCTTTCTTT.

The genes are TRBV30 and TRBJ1-5; possibly TRBD1 for D (5 bases). The germline CDR1 and CDR2 sequences are GTSNPN and SVGIG (reference sequence). The CDR3 runs 14 residues. The V gene lost 0 bases and the J gene lost 6 bases, with 12 bases spanning the gap. The DNA for the CDR3 is TGTGCCTGGAGTGTAAAACAGGAGACTCAGCCCCAGCATTTT. It specifies CAWSVKQETQPQHF. The full variable domain, rest sourced from reference TRBV30 and TRBJ1-5, is SQTIHQWPATLVQPVGSPLSLECTVEGTSNPNLYWYRQAAGRGLQLLFYSVGIGQISSEVPQNLSASRPQDRQFILSSKKLLLSDSGFYLCAWSVKQETQPQHFGDGTRLSIL.

The V and J genes are TRBV5-8 and TRBJ2-7; no clear D gene. CDR3 length: 15 amino acids. Germline loops: CDR1 SGHTS, CDR2 YDEGEE. V was clipped by 5 bases and J by 2 bases, with 17 bases between them. The DNA for the CDR3 is TGTGCCAGCAGTCCCGGTGGAGACCTGACCTACGAGCAGTACTTC. Protein product: CASSPGGDLTYEQYF.

V usage is TRBV19 and J usage is TRBJ2-2; 7 nucleotides line up with TRBD2. Unmatched junction bases numbered 7, after V lost 5 bases and J lost 4 bases. This CDR3 spans 15 amino acids. CDR1 is LNHDA and CDR2 is SQIVND in the germline V gene (reference sequence). CDR3 in amino acids: CASSLRGSPTGELFF. The CDR3 bases are TGTGCCAGTAGTTTACGCGGGAGCCCCACCGGGGAGCTGTTTTTT. Variable domain in full (rest from reference TRBV19 and TRBJ2-2): DGGITQSPKYLFRKEGQNVTLSCEQNLNHDAMYWYRQDPGQGLRLIYYSQIVNDFQKGDIAEGYSVSREKKESFPLTVTSAQKNPTAFYLCASSLRGSPTGELFFGEGSRLTVL.

J is TRBJ1-2 and V is TRBV2, with unresolved D. Germline V CDR1 and CDR2: SNHLY, FYNNEI. V was clipped by 3 bases and J by 3 bases, with 14 bases between them. The length of the CDR3 is 15 residues. In DNA form, the CDR3 reads TGTGCCAGCAGTGAGAATATCGACGGATACTATGGCTACACCTTC. Its translation: CASSENIDGYYGYTF.

This clone has just one count. The rearrangement uses TRBV28 and TRBJ2-1; D might be TRBD1 or TRBD2, each matching 6 bases. V was pared by 3 bases and J by 8 bases, with 17 bases between. The CDR3 totals 15 residues. The germline V gene has CDR1 MDHEN and CDR2 SYDVKM. For the CDR3, the DNA is TGTGCCAGCAGTTTGTATCGGGGGCTGATTGATGAGCAGTTCTTC. This sequence encodes CASSLYRGLIDEQFF.

This clone has more than one count but fewer than ten. The chain recombines TRBV28 with TRBJ1-2; D unclear. V was clipped by 7 bases and J by 4 bases, with 10 bases between them. Germline V lookup: CDR1 MDHEN, CDR2 SYDVKM. The CDR3 totals 12 residues. CDR3 sequence reads: CASKRNSYGYTF. The DNA of the CDR3 is TGTGCCAGCAAAAGGAATTCCTATGGCTACACCTTC.

The chain uses TRBV28 and TRBJ2-1; D is possibly TRBD2 (7 bases). Deletions cut 5 bases from V and 7 bases from J, with 15 bases between. The CDR3 has 14 amino acids. CDR1 is MDHEN, CDR2 SYDVKM, per germline. CDR3 in DNA: TGTGCCAGCAGTGAAAGGGGGAGGGCTAATGAGCAGTTCTTC. Encoded protein: CASSERGRANEQFF.

This chain connects TRBV29-1 to TRBJ2-1; either TRBD1 or TRBD2 may fit D (5 bases each). V lost 6 bases to trimming and J lost 13 bases, with 16 bases between them. The CDR3 consists of 11 residues. Germline values: CDR1 SQVTM, CDR2 ANQGSEA. CDR3 coding DNA: TGCAGCGTCGCCGGGGACCGTGATCAGTTCTTC. This sequence encodes CSVAGDRDQFF.

The chain links TRBV28 to TRBJ2-7, with D possibly matching TRBD2 (5 bases). This CDR3 contains 13 residues. Trimming shortened V by 4 bases and J by 0 bases, and 7 bases separated the two germline ends. Per germline, CDR1 MDHEN and CDR2 SYDVKM. CDR3: CASSSGSSYEQYF. CDR3 in DNA: TGTGCCAGCAGTTCGGGGTCCTCCTACGAGCAGTACTTC.